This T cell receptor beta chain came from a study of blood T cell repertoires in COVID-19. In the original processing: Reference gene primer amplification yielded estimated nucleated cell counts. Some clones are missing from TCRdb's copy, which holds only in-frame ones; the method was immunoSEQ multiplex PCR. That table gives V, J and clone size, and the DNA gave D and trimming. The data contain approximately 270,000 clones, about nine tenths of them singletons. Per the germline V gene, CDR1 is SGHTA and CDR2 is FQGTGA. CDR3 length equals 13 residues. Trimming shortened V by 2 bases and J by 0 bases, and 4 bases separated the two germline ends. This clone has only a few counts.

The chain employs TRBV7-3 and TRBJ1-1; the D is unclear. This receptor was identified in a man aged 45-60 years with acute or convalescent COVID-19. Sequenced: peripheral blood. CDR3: CASSLHLNTEAFF. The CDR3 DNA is TGTGCCAGCAGCTTACACTTGAACACTGAAGCTTTCTTT.